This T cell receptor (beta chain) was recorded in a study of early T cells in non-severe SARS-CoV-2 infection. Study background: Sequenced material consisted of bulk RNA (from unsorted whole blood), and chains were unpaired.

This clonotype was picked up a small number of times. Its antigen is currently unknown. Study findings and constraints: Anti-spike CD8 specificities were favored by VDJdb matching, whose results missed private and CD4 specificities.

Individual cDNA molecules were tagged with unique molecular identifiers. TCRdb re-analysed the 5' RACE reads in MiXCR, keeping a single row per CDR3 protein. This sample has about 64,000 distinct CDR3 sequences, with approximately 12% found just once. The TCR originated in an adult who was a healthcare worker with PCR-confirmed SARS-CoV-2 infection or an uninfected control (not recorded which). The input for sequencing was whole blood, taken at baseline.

The CDR3 DNA reads as TGCAGCGTTGTAGAGGTCTTACAAGAGACCCAGTACTTC. Protein sequence: CSVVEVLQETQYF. This sequence joins TRBV29-1 and TRBJ2-5, with D unresolved. The CDR3 spans 13 residues. The V gene's germline CDR1 is SQVTM and CDR2 ANQGSEA. V was clipped by 4 bases and J by 2 bases, with 11 bases between them.